These 24 T cell receptor beta chains were all obtained from the same sample, sequenced in a study of response to subunit inactivated influenza vaccine. TCRdb called the RT-PCR reads again in MiXCR, with one record for every CDR3 protein. The sample lists approximately 500,000 distinct CDR3 sequences; roughly 13% were seen once. Source: PBMCs from blood, taken roughly 45 days after vaccination. The origin of the receptors is a man aged 45-65 years who received an inactivated influenza vaccine.

The chain couples TRBV2 to TRBJ2-1; 9 positions agree with TRBD2. Trimming removed 9 bases from V and 4 bases from J; junction bases left unmatched: 13. Germline V CDR1 and CDR2: SNHLY, FYNNEI. The CDR3 has 16 amino acids. The CDR3 coding sequence is TGTGCCAGTACCGCAGGTTTCGCGGGAGGGTACAATGAGCAGTTCTTC. Residues: CASTAGFAGGYNEQFF.

This clonotype was counted at least ten times. The genes are TRBV4-3 and TRBJ1-4; D may be TRBD1 (5 bases). Trimming removed 0 bases from V and 7 bases from J, with 12 bases in between. The CDR3 has 15 amino acids. Germline V gene sequence: CDR1 LGHNA, CDR2 YSLEER. CDR3 amino acids: CASSQEGVPSEKLFF. The CDR3 DNA reads as TGCGCCAGCAGCCAAGAGGGGGTCCCTAGTGAAAAACTGTTTTTT.

This chain uses TRBV11-3 with TRBJ2-2; D gene uncertain. V was pared by 1 base and J by 3 bases, with 9 bases between. From germline, CDR1 is SGHNT and CDR2 YENEEA. This CDR3 is built from 15 residues. The CDR3 DNA is TGTGCCAGCAGCTTAGGAGGCTTTGACACCGGGGAGCTGTTTTTT. Its protein is CASSLGGFDTGELFF.

This clonotype was observed a handful of times. The V and J genes are TRBV6-1 and TRBJ1-2; TRBD1 is a possible D gene (6 bases). V lost 5 bases to trimming and J lost 6 bases, with 25 bases between them. Per the germline V gene, CDR1 is MNHNS and CDR2 is SASEGT. This CDR3 is 17 amino acids long. CDR3 coding DNA: TGTGCCAGCAGTCTCAACAGAGGAACCAGGGGTTTACATGGCTACACCTTC. The encoded protein is CASSLNRGTRGLHGYTF.

The CDR3 sequence: CSASTGNQPQHF. The DNA for the CDR3 is TGCAGTGCTTCGACAGGGAATCAGCCCCAGCATTTT. V is TRBV20-1 and J is TRBJ1-5; 7 bases are shared with TRBD1. Trimming took 5 bases from V and 4 from J; bases not matched to a gene: 2. Germline V CDR1 and CDR2: DFQATT, SNEGSKA (reference sequence). This CDR3 is built from 12 residues.

CDR3 DNA sequence: TGCGCCAGCAGCTTAGATGGACAGACTAACTATGGCTACACCTTC. It specifies CASSLDGQTNYGYTF. The chain has TRBV5-1 and TRBJ1-2, with D perhaps TRBD1 (6 bases). V lost 2 bases, J lost 0 bases, and 11 bases lay in between. The CDR3 covers 15 residues. CDR1 SGHRS and CDR2 YFSETQ come from the germline V gene.

In this sample, this clonotype turned up a few times. The rearrangement joins TRBV27 to TRBJ2-5; D may be TRBD1 or TRBD2 (6 bases each). Germline-derived CDR1 and CDR2 are MNHEY and SMNVEV (reference sequence). The CDR3 contains 15 residues. V lost 10 bases and J lost 2, with 20 bases in between. The CDR3 is CATSPTRGRQETQYF. The DNA of the CDR3 is TGTGCCACCTCCCCGACTCGGGGGCGACAAGAGACCCAGTACTTC.

Ten or more counts support this clonotype. The chain links TRBV20-1 to TRBJ2-3, with 8 bases lining up with TRBD2. Germline CDR1 reads DFQATT; CDR2 reads SNEGSKA (reference sequence). This CDR3 is built from 16 residues. The J segment lost 2 bases and the V segment lost 5 bases, leaving 12 bases of the junction unmatched. The CDR3 reads CSAFSGGGPNTDTQYF. For the CDR3, the DNA is TGCAGTGCTTTTTCCGGGGGGGGCCCCAACACAGATACGCAGTATTTT.

This clonotype was seen a few times. The gene calls are TRBV5-1 and TRBJ2-7; 14 bases align to TRBD2. Germline V gene data show CDR1 as SGHRS and CDR2 as YFSETQ. The CDR3 is 18 amino acids. V trimming: 0 bases; J trimming: 7 bases; junction bases outside the gene matches: 12. The CDR3 DNA reads TGCGCCAGCAGCTTGGTGGGGACTAGCGGGAGACCTTTGTTGGAGCAGTACTTC. This sequence encodes CASSLVGTSGRPLLEQYF.

This clonotype was seen ten or more times. CDR3 loop: CASSFSGGDTDTQYF. The CDR3, as DNA: TGTGCCAGCAGTTTCAGCGGGGGAGACACAGATACGCAGTATTTT. The rearrangement links TRBV12-3 or TRBV12-4 to TRBJ2-3; 8 nucleotides line up with TRBD2. V was clipped by 3 bases and J by 2 bases; unmatched bases: 4. This CDR3 contains 15 residues.

This clonotype was seen ten or more times. The chain combines TRBV20-1 with TRBJ2-3, with 7 bases lining up with TRBD1. The CDR3 is 13 amino acids. Germline lookup yields CDR1 DFQATT and CDR2 SNEGSKA (reference sequence). CDR3 residues: CSPTKGARDTQYF. CDR3 sequence (DNA): TGCAGCCCGACCAAGGGGGCCCGGGATACGCAGTATTTT.

The chain links TRBV11-2 to TRBJ2-2; 7 nucleotides align to TRBD1. There are 14 residues in the CDR3. Germline trimming cut 5 bases from V and 4 bases from J; bases unmatched to any gene: 4. Germline V gene lookup returns CDR1 SGHAT and CDR2 FQNNGV. Written as DNA, the CDR3 is TGTGCCAGCAGCGTGCAGGGGGTCACCGGGGAGCTGTTTTTT. Translated, it gives CASSVQGVTGELFF.

The chain combines TRBV5-5 with TRBJ1-1; tentative D call: TRBD1 (5 bases). The germline V gene has CDR1 SGHKS and CDR2 YYEKEE (reference sequence). Trimming took off 6 bases at V and 9 bases at J, with 18 bases between the two ends. The CDR3 consists of 13 residues. The CDR3 nucleotides read TGTGCCAGCACCCGACACGGCGGGGCCCAAGCTTTCTTT. Protein: CASTRHGGAQAFF.

V and J are TRBV10-3 and TRBJ2-1; D gene uncertain. V was clipped by 6 bases and J by 5 bases, with 14 bases between them. This CDR3 is built from 14 residues. CDR1 and CDR2 (germline): ENHRY, SYGVKD. Here the CDR3 DNA reads TGTGCCATCAGCCAGACCTCGAAGGACAATGAGCAGTTCTTC. It translates to CAISQTSKDNEQFF.

This clonotype was seen more than once but under ten times. The chain uses TRBV11-2 and TRBJ2-3; D not resolved. Per germline, CDR1 SGHAT and CDR2 FQNNGV. Trimming removed 4 bases at V and 2 bases at J, with 16 bases between. There are 16 residues in the CDR3. As DNA, the CDR3 is TGTGCCAGCAGCTCTGGAGCGTCCATCTTCACAGATACGCAGTATTTT. Translating it yields CASSSGASIFTDTQYF.

The chain has TRBV20-1 and TRBJ1-2, with TRBD1 as a possible D gene (5 bases). Germline V lookup: CDR1 DFQATT, CDR2 SNEGSKA (reference sequence). The CDR3 has 15 amino acids. V was shortened by 0 bases and J by 4 bases, with 15 bases between the two germline ends. The CDR3 DNA reads as TGCAGTGCTAGAGATTTTCAGGCAGGGCGCTATGGCTACACCTTC. It encodes CSARDFQAGRYGYTF.

This clonotype occurred a few times. The gene calls are TRBV7-3 and TRBJ1-2, with a possible D match to TRBD1 (5 bases). The CDR3 is 16 residues long. The V gene lost 2 bases and the J gene lost 5 bases, with 18 bases spanning the gap. The germline V gene has CDR1 SGHTA and CDR2 FQGTGA. CDR3 sequence reads: CASSLGAPSEGYGYTF. The DNA for the CDR3 is TGTGCCAGCAGCTTAGGGGCCCCTTCCGAGGGGTATGGCTACACCTTC.

This clonotype has a handful of counts. The chain carries TRBV5-1 and TRBJ1-6, with TRBD1 identical over 11 bases. Germline values: CDR1 SGHRS, CDR2 YFSETQ. This CDR3 has 18 residues. The V gene end was trimmed by 4 bases and the J gene end by 10 bases; junction bases not matched to a gene: 16. CDR3 DNA sequence: TGCGCCAGCAGCGGGGCCCGGACAGGGGGCTTCCTCCGCTCACCCCTCCACTTT. Amino acid sequence: CASSGARTGGFLRSPLHF.

This clonotype was counted a few times. The chain is built from TRBV5-1 and TRBJ2-1, with no clear D. V was clipped by 0 bases and J by 6 bases, with 13 bases between them. This CDR3 is 15 amino acids long. The germline gives CDR1 SGHRS, CDR2 YFSETQ. As DNA, the CDR3 is TGCGCCAGCAGCTTGGCCGAGCCGGGCCCCAATGAGCAGTTCTTC. This encodes CASSLAEPGPNEQFF. Complete variable domain (other parts from reference TRBV5-1 and TRBJ2-1): KAGVTQTPRYLIKTRGQQVTLSCSPISGHRSVSWYQQTPGQGLQFLFEYFSETQRNKGNFPGRFSGRQFSNSRSEMNVSTLELGDSALYLCASSLAEPGPNEQFFGPGTRLTVL.

This clonotype was counted between two and nine times. The rearrangement links TRBV7-2 to TRBJ2-7; D call uncertain. CDR1 SGHTA and CDR2 FQGNSA come from the germline V gene. The CDR3 runs 17 residues. Trimming cost V 4 bases and J 1 base, with 20 bases left between them. CDR3 residues: CASSYRSRLGQSYEQYF. CDR3 coding DNA: TGTGCCAGCAGCTATAGGTCCCGGTTAGGGCAGTCCTACGAGCAGTACTTC.

This clonotype was counted many times. Mismatch with germline at one junction end may stem from a read error. This chain connects TRBV20-1 to TRBJ2-1, with D uncertain. The CDR3 consists of 13 residues. CDR1 DFQATT and CDR2 SNEGSKA come from the germline V gene (reference sequence). This chain's CDR3 is CSAREVSSNEQFF. CDR3 DNA sequence: TGCAGTGCTAGAGAAGTCTCCTCCAATGAGCAGTTCTTC.

The V call is TRBV28, the J call TRBJ2-2; 8 nucleotides match TRBD1. V shed 5 bases, J shed 1 base, and the junction held 6 bases outside the gene matches. Germline loops: CDR1 MDHEN, CDR2 SYDVKM. The CDR3 is made up of 16 amino acids. CDR3: CASSAPGQENTGELFF. CDR3 bases: TGTGCCAGCAGTGCGCCGGGACAGGAGAACACCGGGGAGCTGTTTTTT.

This clonotype was found many times. The rearrangement uses TRBV18 and TRBJ2-1; TRBD1 aligns across 9 bases. Germline V gene data show CDR1 as KGHSH and CDR2 as LQKENI. The CDR3 is made up of 13 amino acids. The J segment lost 7 bases and the V segment lost 8 bases, leaving 6 bases of the junction unmatched. CDR3: CASSRDRGNEQFF. DNA of the CDR3: TGTGCCAGCAGCAGAGACAGGGGGAATGAGCAGTTCTTC. Variable domain in full (rest from reference TRBV18 and TRBJ2-1): NAGVMQNPRHLVRRRGQEARLRCSPMKGHSHVYWYRQLPEEGLKFMVYLQKENIIDESGMPKERFSAEFPKEGPSILRIQQVVRGDSAAYFCASSRDRGNEQFFGPGTRLTVL.

The chain carries TRBV6-1 and TRBJ1-5, with 9 nucleotides matching TRBD1. Germline V lookup: CDR1 MNHNS, CDR2 SASEGT. There are 16 residues in the CDR3. The ends lost 1 base at V and 3 bases at J; junction bases unmatched: 4. The CDR3 region is CASSEEGTGYNQPQHF. The CDR3 coding sequence is TGTGCCAGCAGTGAAGAAGGGACAGGGTACAATCAGCCCCAGCATTTT.